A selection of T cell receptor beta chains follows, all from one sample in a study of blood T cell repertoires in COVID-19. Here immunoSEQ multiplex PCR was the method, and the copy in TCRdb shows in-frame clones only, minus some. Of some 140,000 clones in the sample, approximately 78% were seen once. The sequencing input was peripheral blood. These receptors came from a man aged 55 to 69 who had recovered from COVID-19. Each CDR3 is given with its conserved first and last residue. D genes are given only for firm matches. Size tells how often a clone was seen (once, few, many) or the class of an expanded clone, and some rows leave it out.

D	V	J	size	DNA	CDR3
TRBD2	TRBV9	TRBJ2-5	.	TGTGCCAGCAGCGTACTAGCGGCCCAAGAGACCCAATACTTC	CASSVLAAQETQYF
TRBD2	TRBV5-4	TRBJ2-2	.	TGTGCCAGCAGCGGGGCCCCATTAGCGGGGGAAAGCACCGGGGAGCTGTTTTTT	CASSGAPLAGESTGELFF
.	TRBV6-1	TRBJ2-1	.	TGTGCCAGCAGTGAACTAGCTCCCACCAATGAGCAGTTCTTC	CASSELAPTNEQFF
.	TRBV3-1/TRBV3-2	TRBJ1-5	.	TGTGCCAGCAGCCAATCTTTCCAGGGGCGCAATCAGCCCCAGCATTTT	CASSQSFQGRNQPQHF
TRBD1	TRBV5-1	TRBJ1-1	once	TGCGCCAGCAGCCTCGACAGGGCCGACACTGAAGCTTTCTTT	CASSLDRADTEAFF
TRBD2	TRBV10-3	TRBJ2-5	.	TGTGCCATCAGTGAGCCAGGGACTAGCGGGAGGAAGGGAGAGACCCAGTACTTC	CAISEPGTSGRKGETQYF
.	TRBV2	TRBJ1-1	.	TGTGCCAGCAGCCCGGACAGACTGAACACTGAAGCTTTCTTT	CASSPDRLNTEAFF
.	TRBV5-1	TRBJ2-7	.	TGCGCCAGCAGCCCGACTAAAGATTCGGGGGAGCAGTACTTC	CASSPTKDSGEQYF
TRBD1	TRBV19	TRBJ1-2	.	TGTGCCAGTAGTATGACGGGACAGACTAGGGGCTACACCTTC	CASSMTGQTRGYTF
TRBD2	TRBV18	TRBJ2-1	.	TGTGCCAGCTCACCGACTAGCGGGGGCTACAATGAGCAGTTCTTC	CASSPTSGGYNEQFF
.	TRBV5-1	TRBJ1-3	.	TGCGCCAGCAGCTTGGTGTCAGGGAAGGCAAGCTCTGGAAACACCATATATTTT	CASSLVSGKASSGNTIYF
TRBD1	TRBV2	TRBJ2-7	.	TGTGCCAGCAAAGGGACAGGGACCTACGAGCAGTACTTC	CASKGTGTYEQYF
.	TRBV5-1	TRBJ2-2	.	TGCGCCAGCAGCTTGACTAGTAACACCGGGGAGCTGTTTTTT	CASSLTSNTGELFF
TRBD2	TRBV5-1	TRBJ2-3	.	TGCGCCAGCAGCCCTACTAGCGGGAGTGCAGATACGCAGTATTTT	CASSPTSGSADTQYF
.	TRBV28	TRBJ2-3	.	TGTGCCAGCACCTCTAGAGGGAGGACGGGTAGCACAGATACGCAGTATTTT	CASTSRGRTGSTDTQYF
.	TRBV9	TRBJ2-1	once	TGTGCCAGCAGCGTAGATGGGGGGGCAGACAATGAGCAGTTCTTC	CASSVDGGADNEQFF
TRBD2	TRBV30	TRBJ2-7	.	TGTGCCTGGATTATAGCGGGCCCCGCCTCCTACGAGCAGTACTTC	CAWIIAGPASYEQYF
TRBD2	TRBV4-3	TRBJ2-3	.	TGCGCCAGCAGCCAATCGGGAGGAGGAGATACGCAGTATTTT	CASSQSGGGDTQYF
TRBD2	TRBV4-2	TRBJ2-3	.	TGTGCCAGCAGTCAAAGAGCGGGAGAGCGCACAGATACGCAGTATTTT	CASSQRAGERTDTQYF
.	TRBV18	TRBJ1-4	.	TGTGCCAGCTCACCGGCCGGGTCGGGAGATGAAAAACTGTTTTTT	CASSPAGSGDEKLFF
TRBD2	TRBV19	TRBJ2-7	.	TGTGCCAGTAGTCCGACTAGCGGCTCCTGGTTCGAGCAGTACTTC	CASSPTSGSWFEQYF
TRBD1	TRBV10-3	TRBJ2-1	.	TGTGCCATCAAAAGGACAGGGAGCTCCTACAATGAGCAGTTCTTC	CAIKRTGSSYNEQFF
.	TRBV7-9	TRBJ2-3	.	TGTGCCAGCAGCCTGAACGGTGATACGCAGTATTTT	CASSLNGDTQYF
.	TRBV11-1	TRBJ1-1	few	TGTGCCAGCAGCCCTCAACAGGGAAACACTGAAGCTTTCTTT	CASSPQQGNTEAFF
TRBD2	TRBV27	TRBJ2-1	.	TGTGCCAGCAGTTCCCGGCACGGGGGGGGGAATGAGCAGTTCTTC	CASSSRHGGGNEQFF
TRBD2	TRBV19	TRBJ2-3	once	TGTGCCAGTAGTATAGGGACTAGCGGCGACGCAGATACGCAGTATTTT	CASSIGTSGDADTQYF
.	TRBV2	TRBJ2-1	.	TGTGCCAGCAGGGGATATGGACAGCTCAATGAGCAGTTCTTC	CASRGYGQLNEQFF
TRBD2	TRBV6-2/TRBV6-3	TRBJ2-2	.	TGTGCCAGCAGTTCCGTCGGGGGGTCGGCCGGGGAGCTGTTTTTT	CASSSVGGSAGELFF
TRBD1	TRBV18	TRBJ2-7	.	TGTGCCAGCTCACCCGGGACAGATATTTACGAGCAGTACTTC	CASSPGTDIYEQYF
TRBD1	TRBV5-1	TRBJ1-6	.	TGCGCCAGCAGCTTGGAGGACAGGGCTGGGTATAATTCACCCCTCCACTTT	CASSLEDRAGYNSPLHF
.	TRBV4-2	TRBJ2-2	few	TGTGCCAGCAGCCAAGAAATGAGGGAACAAGGGGAGCTGTTTTTT	CASSQEMREQGELFF
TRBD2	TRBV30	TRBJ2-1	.	TGTGCCTGGAGAGCCGCCGGGGGGGGAAGTGAGCAGTTCTTC	CAWRAAGGGSEQFF
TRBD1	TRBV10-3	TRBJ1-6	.	TGTGCCATCACTGCGGGACAGGGAGGTAATTCACCCCTCCACTTT	CAITAGQGGNSPLHF
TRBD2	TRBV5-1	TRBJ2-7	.	TGCGCCAGCAGCTTAGCGGGAGGGCCATACGAGCAGTACTTC	CASSLAGGPYEQYF
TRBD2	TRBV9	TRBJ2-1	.	TGTGCCAGCAGTCGTAGGGAGCGGGGTATTTACAATGAGCAGTTCTTC	CASSRRERGIYNEQFF
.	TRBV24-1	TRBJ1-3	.	TGTGCCACCAGTGATGAGCCGCGGAGGTCTGGAAACACCATATATTTT	CATSDEPRRSGNTIYF
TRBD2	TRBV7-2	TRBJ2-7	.	TGTGCCAGCAGCTCCACTAGCGGGAGGTTGAGAGAGCAGTACTTC	CASSSTSGRLREQYF
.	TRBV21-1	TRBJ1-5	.	TGTGCCAGCAGCAAAACGGGGCCCCAGCATTTT	CASSKTGPQHF
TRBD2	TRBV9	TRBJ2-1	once	TGTGCCAGCAGCGGACTAGCGGGAGGTTACAATGAGCAGTTCTTC	CASSGLAGGYNEQFF
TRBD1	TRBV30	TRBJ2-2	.	TGTGCCTGGACCCTACAGGGGGGGGAGCTGTTTTTT	CAWTLQGGELFF
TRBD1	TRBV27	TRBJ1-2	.	TGTGCCAGCAGTTTAAGTCAGGGGGCCGGCTATGGCTACACCTTC	CASSLSQGAGYGYTF